The rows below give T cell receptor beta chains drawn from one sample of a study of T cell changes during pregnancy in multiple sclerosis. Some clones are missing from TCRdb's copy, which holds only in-frame ones; the method was immunoSEQ multiplex PCR. In the table there are about 59,000 clones, roughly 92% of which are singletons. Sequenced material: peripheral blood, taken in the third trimester of pregnancy. The source of these receptors is a female donor in good health, enrolled as a control in a pregnancy study. CDR3s include the opening cysteine and the closing phenylalanine or tryptophan. The order of the fields is V gene, D gene, clone size, J gene, CDR3 protein, CDR3 DNA. The D gene is left open where the match is weak. The size field is filled for only some rows; it gives once, few, many or a size class.

>TRBV11-2|-|-|TRBJ2-7
CASSLAPGGGYEQYF
TGTGCCAGCAGCTTAGCGCCAGGGGGAGGTTACGAGCAGTACTTC
>TRBV7-9|-|once|TRBJ2-7
CASSLLASEHEQYF
TGTGCCAGCAGCTTACTCGCTTCAGAACACGAGCAGTACTTC
>TRBV9|-|-|TRBJ2-1
CASSVELAEYNEQFF
TGTGCCAGCAGCGTAGAGTTAGCGGAATACAATGAGCAGTTCTTC
>TRBV4-2|TRBD2|-|TRBJ2-7
CASSTAGLAGDNEQYF
TGTGCCAGCAGCACCGCGGGACTAGCGGGAGATAACGAGCAGTACTTC
>TRBV7-9|TRBD1|-|TRBJ2-5
CASSGMGTGAQETQYF
TGTGCCAGCAGCGGGATGGGGACAGGGGCACAAGAGACCCAGTACTTC
>TRBV9|TRBD1|-|TRBJ2-5
CASSVTGTGQETQYF
TGTGCCAGCAGCGTTACCGGGACAGGGCAAGAGACCCAGTACTTC
>TRBV27|-|-|TRBJ2-1
CASTPGFLSYNEQFF
TGTGCCAGCACCCCCGGGTTTCTCTCCTACAATGAGCAGTTCTTC
>TRBV10-2|TRBD1|-|TRBJ1-2
CASSESETGLNYTF
TGCGCCAGCAGTGAGTCGGAGACAGGGTTGAACTACACCTTC
>TRBV5-1|TRBD1|-|TRBJ1-4
CASSPTGTGFQEKLFF
TGCGCCAGCAGCCCGACCGGGACAGGGTTTCAAGAAAAACTGTTTTTT
>TRBV5-3|-|-|TRBJ1-1
CARSLGAGELIITEAFF
TGTGCCAGAAGCTTGGGGGCAGGGGAACTGATTATCACTGAAGCTTTCTTT